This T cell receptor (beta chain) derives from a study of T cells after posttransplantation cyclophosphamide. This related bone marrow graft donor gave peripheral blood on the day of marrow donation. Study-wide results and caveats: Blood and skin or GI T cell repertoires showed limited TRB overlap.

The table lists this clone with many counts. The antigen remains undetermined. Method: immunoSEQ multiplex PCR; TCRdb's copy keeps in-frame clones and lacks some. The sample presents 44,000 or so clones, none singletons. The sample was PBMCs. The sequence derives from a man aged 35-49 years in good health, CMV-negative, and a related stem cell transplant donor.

The DNA for the CDR3 is TGTGCCAGCAGCCCTATCGGACTAGCGGGAGTCGAGCAGTACTTC. Translated, it gives CASSPIGLAGVEQYF. The V call is TRBV9, the J call TRBJ2-7; 13 bases map to TRBD2. There are 15 residues in the CDR3. J lost 6 bases, V lost 4 bases, and 7 bases had no gene match. Germline V gene lookup returns CDR1 SGDLS and CDR2 YYNGEE.